This T cell receptor beta chain originates from a study of T cell clonality in common variable immunodeficiency. This table comes from immunoSEQ multiplex PCR, and its TCRdb copy is limited to in-frame clones, with some not included. The clone table shows about 15,000 clones, with the ten largest holding 4.9%. Germline-derived CDR1 and CDR2 are SGHAT and FQNNGV. This CDR3 region has 15 residues. J lost 6 bases, V lost 5 bases, and 9 bases had no gene match. Study-wide findings and caveats: In common variable immunodeficiency, TCR beta chains reportedly carried fewer deletions and N-nucleotide insertions.

By frequency, this clone registers medium-sized. Its specificity is not known. Sequencing ends 3 residues short of the CDR3 end; the germline J gene provides the rest. This clonotype was sampled from a human donor with common variable immunodeficiency. Material: peripheral blood mononuclear cells. The chain uses TRBV11-2 and TRBJ2-2; TRBD2 aligns across 7 bases. The part of the CDR3 DNA that was read is TGTGCCAGCAGCCCCCTGGGACTATACGCCGGGGAG. Translated: CASSPLGLYAGE. The whole CDR3 region reads CASSPLGLYAGELFF. Full variable domain (outside the CDR3, taken from reference TRBV11-2 and TRBJ2-2): EAGVAQSPRYKIIEKRQSVAFWCNPISGHATLYWYQQILGQGPKLLIQFQNNGVVDDSQLPKDRFSAERLKGVDSTLKIQPAKLEDSAVYLCASSPLGLYAGELFFGEGSRLTVL.